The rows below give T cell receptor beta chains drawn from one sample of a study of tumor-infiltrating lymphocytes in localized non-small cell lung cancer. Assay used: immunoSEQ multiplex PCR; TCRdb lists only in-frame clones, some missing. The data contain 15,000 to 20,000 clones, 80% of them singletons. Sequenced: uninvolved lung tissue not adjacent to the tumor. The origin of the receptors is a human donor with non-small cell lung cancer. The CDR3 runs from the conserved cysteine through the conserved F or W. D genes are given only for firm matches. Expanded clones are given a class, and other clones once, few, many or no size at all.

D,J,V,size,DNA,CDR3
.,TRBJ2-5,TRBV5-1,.,TGCGCCAGCAGCTCCGGTGACGCGTACCAAGAGACCCAGTACTTC,CASSSGDAYQETQYF
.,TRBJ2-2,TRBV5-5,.,TGTGCCAGCAGCCTACAGGACACCGGGGAGCTGTTTTTT,CASSLQDTGELFF
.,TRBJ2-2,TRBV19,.,TGTGCCAGTAGCCCGAGGTTGGGCTCCTTGAACACCGGGGAGCTGTTTTTT,CASSPRLGSLNTGELFF
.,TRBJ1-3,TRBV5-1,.,TGCGCCAGCAGTCCCGATTCTGGAAACACCATATATTTT,CASSPDSGNTIYF
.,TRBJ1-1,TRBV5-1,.,TGCGCCAGCAGCAGTCCTGGAGGGGAGAACGCTTTCTTT,CASSSPGGENAFF
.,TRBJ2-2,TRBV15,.,TGTGCCACCAGCCAATACGGGGGGCAGAACGGGGAGCTGTTTTTT,CATSQYGGQNGELFF
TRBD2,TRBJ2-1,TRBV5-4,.,TGTGCCAGCAGCTTGGCCGGCGCGGGAGGCACCAATGAGCAGTTCTTC,CASSLAGAGGTNEQFF
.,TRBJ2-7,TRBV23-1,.,TGCGCCAGCAGTCAATCATGGGCGGATCCCTACGAGCAGTACTTC,CASSQSWADPYEQYF
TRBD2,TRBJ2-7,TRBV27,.,TGTGCCAGCAGTTTTTTGTCAGCGGGAGGGTACGAGCAGTACTTC,CASSFLSAGGYEQYF
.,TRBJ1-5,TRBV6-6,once,TGTGCCAGCAGTTACCCCAAATCGCCCCAGCATTTT,CASSYPKSPQHF
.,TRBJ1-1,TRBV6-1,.,TGTGCCAGCAGTGGGGGGCCGGGCAAAGAAGCTTTCTTT,CASSGGPGKEAFF
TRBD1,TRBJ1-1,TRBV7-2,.,TGTGCCAGCAGCAGAACCGGGACAGGGGGCACTGAAGCTTTCTTT,CASSRTGTGGTEAFF
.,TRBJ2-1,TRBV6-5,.,TGTGCCAGCAGTTACAGGCTAAACCATGAGCAGTTCTTC,CASSYRLNHEQFF
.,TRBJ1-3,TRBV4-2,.,TGTGCCAGCAGCCAGGAGGGTGGGGGCTATGGAAACACCATATATTTT,CASSQEGGGYGNTIYF
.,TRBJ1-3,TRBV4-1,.,TGCGCCAGCAGCCAAGATCGAAGTACGGGAAACACCATATATTTT,CASSQDRSTGNTIYF
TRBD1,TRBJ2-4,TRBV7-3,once,TGTGCCAGCAGCTTAGACAGGGATGACATTCAGTACTTC,CASSLDRDDIQYF
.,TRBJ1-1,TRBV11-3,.,TGTGCCAGCGGACCCGCCCGTATTGACAGGAACACTGAAGCTTTCTTT,CASGPARIDRNTEAFF
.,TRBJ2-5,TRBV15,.,TGTGCCACCAGCATGGGAGAGACCCAGTACTTC,CATSMGETQYF
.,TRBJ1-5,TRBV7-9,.,TGTGCCAGCAGCTTCCAGGACCGTGGGCCCCAGCATTTT,CASSFQDRGPQHF
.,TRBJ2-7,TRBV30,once,TGTGCCTGGAGTGTGTTAGGGGGCGAGCAGTACTTC,CAWSVLGGEQYF
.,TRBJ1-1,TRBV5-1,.,TGCGCCAGCAGCTGGGACGGGGAGAACACTGAAGCTTTCTTT,CASSWDGENTEAFF
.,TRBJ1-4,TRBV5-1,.,TGCGCCAGCAGCTTGGGCCTAAGTGCAACTAATGAAAAACTGTTTTTT,CASSLGLSATNEKLFF
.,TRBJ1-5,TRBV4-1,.,TGCGCCAGCAGCCAAGAGAGGGGCGATCCACAGCCCCAGCATTTT,CASSQERGDPQPQHF
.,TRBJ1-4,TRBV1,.,TGCACCAGCAGCCAAGATCTGGTAGAGGGAACTAATGAAAAACTGTTTTTT,CTSSQDLVEGTNEKLFF
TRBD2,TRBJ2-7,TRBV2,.,TGTGCCAGCAGCGATGGACTAGCCTCCTACGAGCAGTACTTC,CASSDGLASYEQYF
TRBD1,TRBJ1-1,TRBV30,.,TGTGCCTGGAGACCGACAGGGGGCTACACTGAAGCTTTCTTT,CAWRPTGGYTEAFF
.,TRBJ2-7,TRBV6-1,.,TGTGCCAGCAGTGAAAATTGGGCAGACTACGAGCAGTACTTC,CASSENWADYEQYF
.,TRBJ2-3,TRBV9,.,TGTGCCAGCAGCTTTACCCCACAGGCAGATACGCAGTATTTT,CASSFTPQADTQYF
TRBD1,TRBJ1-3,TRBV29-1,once,TGCAGCGTCCAAATCCGGGACAGGGTAATCTCTGGAAACACCATATATTTT,CSVQIRDRVISGNTIYF
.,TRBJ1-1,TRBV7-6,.,TGTGCCAGCAGCTCCCTGGGTGGCAGGCGATTGACTGAAGCTTTCTTT,CASSSLGGRRLTEAFF
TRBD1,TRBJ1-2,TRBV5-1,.,TGCGCCAGCAGCGCAACAGGGGGCGCCGGCTATGGCTACACCTTC,CASSATGGAGYGYTF
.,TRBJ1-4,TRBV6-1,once,TGTGCCAGCAGTGATACGTTATCCTCAACTAATGAAAAACTGTTTTTT,CASSDTLSSTNEKLFF
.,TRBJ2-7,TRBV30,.,TGTGCCTGGAGTCGCCCGGCTAGTACCTACGAGCAGTACTTC,CAWSRPASTYEQYF
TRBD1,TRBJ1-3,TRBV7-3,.,TGTGCCAGCAGCTTAACAGGGGGCATAGGAAACACCATATATTTT,CASSLTGGIGNTIYF
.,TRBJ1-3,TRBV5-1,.,TGCGCCAGCAGCTTTTCAGGGAGCGGAAACACCATATATTTT,CASSFSGSGNTIYF
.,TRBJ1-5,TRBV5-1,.,TGCGCCAGCAGCTTAGATGGGGCAGGCAATCAGCCCCAGCATTTT,CASSLDGAGNQPQHF
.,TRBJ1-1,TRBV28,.,TGTGCCAGCAGATACAAAGGTCGCGTAAACACTGAAGCTTTCTTT,CASRYKGRVNTEAFF
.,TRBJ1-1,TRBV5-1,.,TGCGCCAGCAGCTTGGGCCCGCGAAACATGAACACTGAAGCTTTCTTT,CASSLGPRNMNTEAFF
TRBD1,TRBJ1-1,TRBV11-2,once,TGTGCCAGCAGCCCGACAGGGGGCCTAGGCACTGAAGCTTTCTTT,CASSPTGGLGTEAFF
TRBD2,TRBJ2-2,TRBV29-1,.,TGCAGCGGGGGCGGGAGTGTCGGGGAGCTGTTTTTT,CSGGGSVGELFF
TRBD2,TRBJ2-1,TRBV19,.,TGTGCCAGTATCAATAGCGGGAGAGGGAATGAGCAGTTCTTC,CASINSGRGNEQFF
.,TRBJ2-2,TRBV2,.,TGTGCCAGCAGTTTCGCCGCCGGGGAGCTGTTTTTT,CASSFAAGELFF
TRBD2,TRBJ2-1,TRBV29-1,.,TGCAGCGTTCCGAGGGGAGGGGTGACAAATGAGCAGTTCTTC,CSVPRGGVTNEQFF
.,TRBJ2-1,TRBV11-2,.,TGTGCCAGCAGCTTATCGTCGGGAGCCTACCCCTACAATGAGCAGTTCTTC,CASSLSSGAYPYNEQFF
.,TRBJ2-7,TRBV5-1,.,TGCGCCAGCAGCTTGGTTTATCGGGCCGACGAGCAGTACTTC,CASSLVYRADEQYF
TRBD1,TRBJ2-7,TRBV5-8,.,TGTGCCAGCAGCTTTCCGGGACAGAAAAACGAGCAGTACTTC,CASSFPGQKNEQYF
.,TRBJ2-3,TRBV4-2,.,TGTGCCAGCAGCCAAGGGTGGCTAGAGAGCACAGATACGCAGTATTTT,CASSQGWLESTDTQYF
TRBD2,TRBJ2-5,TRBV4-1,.,TGCGCCAGCAGCCAAGTTCGTCTAGCGGGAGTAGAGACCCAGTACTTC,CASSQVRLAGVETQYF
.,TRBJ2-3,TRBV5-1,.,TGCGCCAGCAGTTTTGACAGTTTCCCAGATACGCAGTATTTT,CASSFDSFPDTQYF
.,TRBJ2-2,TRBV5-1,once,TGCGCCAGCAGAATTCGACTAAACACCGGGGAGCTGTTTTTT,CASRIRLNTGELFF
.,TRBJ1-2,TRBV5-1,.,TGCGCCAGCGCCCTTAACCCTCAGGGGTTAGCTAACTATGGCTACACCTTC,CASALNPQGLANYGYTF
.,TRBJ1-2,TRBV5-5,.,TGTGCCAGCAGCCCGGTCCCCTCTAACTATGGCTACACCTTC,CASSPVPSNYGYTF